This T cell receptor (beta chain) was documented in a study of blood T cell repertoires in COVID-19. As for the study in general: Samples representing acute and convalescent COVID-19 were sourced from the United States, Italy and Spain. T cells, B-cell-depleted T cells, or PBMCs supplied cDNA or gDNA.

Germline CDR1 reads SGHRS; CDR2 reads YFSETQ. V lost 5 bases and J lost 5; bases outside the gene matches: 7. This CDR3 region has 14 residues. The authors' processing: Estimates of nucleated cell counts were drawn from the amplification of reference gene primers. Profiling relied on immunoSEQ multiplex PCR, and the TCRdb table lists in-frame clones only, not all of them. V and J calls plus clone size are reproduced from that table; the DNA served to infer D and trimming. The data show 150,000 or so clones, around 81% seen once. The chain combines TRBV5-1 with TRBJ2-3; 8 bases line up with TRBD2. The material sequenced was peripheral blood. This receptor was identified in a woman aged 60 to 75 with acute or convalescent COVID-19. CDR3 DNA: TGCGCCAGCAGTAAGGCGGGAGGTGGAGATACGCAGTATTTT. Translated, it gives CASSKAGGGDTQYF.